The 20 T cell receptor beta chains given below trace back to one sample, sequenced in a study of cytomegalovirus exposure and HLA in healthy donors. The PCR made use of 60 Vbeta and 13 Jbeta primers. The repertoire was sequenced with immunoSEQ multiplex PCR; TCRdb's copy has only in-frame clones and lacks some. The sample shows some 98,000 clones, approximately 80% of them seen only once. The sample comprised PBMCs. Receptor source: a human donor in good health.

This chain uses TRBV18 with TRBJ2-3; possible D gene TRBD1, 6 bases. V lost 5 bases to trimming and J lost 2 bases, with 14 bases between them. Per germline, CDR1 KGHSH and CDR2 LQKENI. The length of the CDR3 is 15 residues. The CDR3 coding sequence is TGTGCCAGCTCAGCCGGGACATACCTCACAGATACGCAGTATTTT. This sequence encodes CASSAGTYLTDTQYF.

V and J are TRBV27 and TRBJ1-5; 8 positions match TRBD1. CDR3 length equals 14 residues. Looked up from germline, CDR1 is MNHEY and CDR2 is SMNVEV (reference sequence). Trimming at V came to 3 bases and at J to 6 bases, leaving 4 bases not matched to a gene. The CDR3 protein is CASSLQGAIQPQHF. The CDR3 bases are TGTGCCAGCAGTTTGCAGGGGGCAATTCAGCCCCAGCATTTT.

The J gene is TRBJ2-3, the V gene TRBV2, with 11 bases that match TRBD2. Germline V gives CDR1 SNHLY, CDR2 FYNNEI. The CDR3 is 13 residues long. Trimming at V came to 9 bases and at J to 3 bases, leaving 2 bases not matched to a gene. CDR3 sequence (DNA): TGTGCCAGTCGACTAGCGGGAACAGATACGCAGTATTTT. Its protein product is CASRLAGTDTQYF.

The CDR3 nucleotides read TGTGCCAGCAGTTTGGGACTAGCTGGGTACGAGCAGTACTTC. Amino acids: CASSLGLAGYEQYF. The V and J genes are TRBV27 and TRBJ2-7; 9 nucleotides agree with TRBD2. Looked up from germline, CDR1 is MNHEY and CDR2 is SMNVEV (reference sequence). The CDR3 sequence is 14 residues long. The ends lost 3 bases at V and 4 bases at J; junction bases unmatched: 4.

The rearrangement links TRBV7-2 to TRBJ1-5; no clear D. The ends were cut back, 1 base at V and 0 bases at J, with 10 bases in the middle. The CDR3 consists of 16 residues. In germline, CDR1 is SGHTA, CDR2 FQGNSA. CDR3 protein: CASSLDRSGSNQPQHF. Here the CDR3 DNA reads TGTGCCAGCAGCTTAGACCGATCGGGTAGCAATCAGCCCCAGCATTTT.

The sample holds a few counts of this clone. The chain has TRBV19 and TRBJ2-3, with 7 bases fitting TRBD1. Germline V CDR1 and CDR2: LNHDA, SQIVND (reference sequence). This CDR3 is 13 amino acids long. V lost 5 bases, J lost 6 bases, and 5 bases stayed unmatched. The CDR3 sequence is CASSPRQGDTQYF. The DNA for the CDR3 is TGTGCCAGTAGTCCACGACAGGGTGATACGCAGTATTTT.

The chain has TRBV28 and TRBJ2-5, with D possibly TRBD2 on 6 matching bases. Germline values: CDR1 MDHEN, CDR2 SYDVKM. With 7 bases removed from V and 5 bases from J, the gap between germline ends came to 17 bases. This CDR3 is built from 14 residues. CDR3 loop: CASMAPNRGETQYF. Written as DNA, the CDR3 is TGTGCCAGCATGGCTCCTAACCGGGGGGAGACCCAGTACTTC.

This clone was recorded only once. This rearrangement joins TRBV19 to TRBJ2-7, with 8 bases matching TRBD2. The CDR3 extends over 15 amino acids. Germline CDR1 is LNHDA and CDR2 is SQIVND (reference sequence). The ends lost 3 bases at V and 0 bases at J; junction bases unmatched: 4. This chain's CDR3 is CASSIRSGISYEQYF. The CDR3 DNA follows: TGTGCCAGTAGTATCCGTAGCGGGATCTCCTACGAGCAGTACTTC.

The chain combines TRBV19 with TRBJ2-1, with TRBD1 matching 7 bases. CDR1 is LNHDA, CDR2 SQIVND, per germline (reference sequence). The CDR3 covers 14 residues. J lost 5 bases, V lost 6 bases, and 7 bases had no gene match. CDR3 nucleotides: TGTGCCAGTAGGAGACAGGGTAACCACAATGAGCAGTTCTTC. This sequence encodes CASRRQGNHNEQFF.

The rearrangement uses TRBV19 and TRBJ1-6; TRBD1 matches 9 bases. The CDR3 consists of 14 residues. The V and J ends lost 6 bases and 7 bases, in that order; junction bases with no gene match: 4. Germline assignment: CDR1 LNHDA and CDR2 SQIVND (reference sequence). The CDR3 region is CASSPGQGNSPLHF. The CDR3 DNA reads TGTGCCAGTAGCCCGGGACAGGGAAATTCACCCCTCCACTTT.

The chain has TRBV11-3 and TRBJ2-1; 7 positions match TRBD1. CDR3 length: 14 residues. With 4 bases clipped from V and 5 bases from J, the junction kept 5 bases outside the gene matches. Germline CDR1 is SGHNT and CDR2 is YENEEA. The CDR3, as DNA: TGTGCCAGCAGCTACGACAGGGCGGACAATGAGCAGTTCTTC. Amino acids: CASSYDRADNEQFF.

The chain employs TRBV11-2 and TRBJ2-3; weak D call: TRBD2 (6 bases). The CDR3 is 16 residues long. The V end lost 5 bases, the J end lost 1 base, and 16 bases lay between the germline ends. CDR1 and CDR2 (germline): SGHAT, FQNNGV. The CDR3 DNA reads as TGTGCCAGCAGCCCTGCGGGGCCACCCGGCACAGATACGCAGTATTTT. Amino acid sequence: CASSPAGPPGTDTQYF.

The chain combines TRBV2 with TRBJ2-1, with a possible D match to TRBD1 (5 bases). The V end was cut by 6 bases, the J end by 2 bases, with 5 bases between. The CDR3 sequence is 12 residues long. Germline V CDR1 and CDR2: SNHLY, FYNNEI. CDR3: CASRTAYNEQFF. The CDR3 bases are TGTGCCAGCAGGACAGCCTACAATGAGCAGTTCTTC.

The CDR3 DNA reads as TGCAGCGTGCCTCAGGGGCAGGGCTACACCTTC. Its translation is CSVPQGQGYTF. This chain links TRBV29-1 with TRBJ1-2, with D perhaps TRBD1 (6 bases). The CDR3 is 11 amino acids. V dropped 6 bases and J dropped 8 bases, with 13 bases sitting between them. Germline V gene data show CDR1 as SQVTM and CDR2 as ANQGSEA.

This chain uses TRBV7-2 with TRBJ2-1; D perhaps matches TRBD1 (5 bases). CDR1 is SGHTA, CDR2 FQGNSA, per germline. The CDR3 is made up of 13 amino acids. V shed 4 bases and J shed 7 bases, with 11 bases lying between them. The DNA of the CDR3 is TGTGCCAGCAGCTCTCATTCAGGGAATGAGCAGTTCTTC. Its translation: CASSSHSGNEQFF.

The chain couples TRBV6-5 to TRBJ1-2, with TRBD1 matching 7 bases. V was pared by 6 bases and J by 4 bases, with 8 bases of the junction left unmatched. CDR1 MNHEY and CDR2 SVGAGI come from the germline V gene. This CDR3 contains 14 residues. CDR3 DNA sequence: TGTGCCAGCAGCTCCAAGGGACAGCTCTATGGCTACACCTTC. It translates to CASSSKGQLYGYTF.

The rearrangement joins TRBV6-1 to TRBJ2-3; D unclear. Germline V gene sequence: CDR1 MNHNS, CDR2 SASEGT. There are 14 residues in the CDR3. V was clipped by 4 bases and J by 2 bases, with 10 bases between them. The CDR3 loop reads CASSVLEFTDTQYF. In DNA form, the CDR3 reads TGTGCCAGCAGTGTGCTGGAGTTCACAGATACGCAGTATTTT.

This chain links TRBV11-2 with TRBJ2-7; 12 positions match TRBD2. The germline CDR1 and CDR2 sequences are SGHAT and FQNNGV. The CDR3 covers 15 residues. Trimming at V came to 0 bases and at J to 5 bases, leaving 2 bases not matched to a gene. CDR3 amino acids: CASSLDRTSGDEQYF. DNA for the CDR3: TGTGCCAGCAGCTTAGATCGGACTAGCGGGGACGAGCAGTACTTC. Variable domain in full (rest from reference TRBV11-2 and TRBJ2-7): EAGVAQSPRYKIIEKRQSVAFWCNPISGHATLYWYQQILGQGPKLLIQFQNNGVVDDSQLPKDRFSAERLKGVDSTLKIQPAKLEDSAVYLCASSLDRTSGDEQYFGPGTRLTVT.

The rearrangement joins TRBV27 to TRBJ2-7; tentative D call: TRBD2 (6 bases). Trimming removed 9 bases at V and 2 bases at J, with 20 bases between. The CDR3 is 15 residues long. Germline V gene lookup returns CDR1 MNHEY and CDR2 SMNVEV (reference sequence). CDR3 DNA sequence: TGTGCCAGTCTCCGTGTGCGGGGAACGACCTACGAGCAGTACTTC. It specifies CASLRVRGTTYEQYF.

In nucleotides, the CDR3 is TGTGCCAGCAGTTTATCCCCGACAGGAGACAATCAGCCCCAGCATTTT. Encoded protein: CASSLSPTGDNQPQHF. This chain uses TRBV27 with TRBJ1-5; tentatively, D is TRBD1 (6 bases). Germline CDR1 is MNHEY and CDR2 is SMNVEV (reference sequence). Between the trimmed V and J ends, which lost 0 bases and 3 bases, there was a span of 12 bases. This CDR3 has 16 residues.